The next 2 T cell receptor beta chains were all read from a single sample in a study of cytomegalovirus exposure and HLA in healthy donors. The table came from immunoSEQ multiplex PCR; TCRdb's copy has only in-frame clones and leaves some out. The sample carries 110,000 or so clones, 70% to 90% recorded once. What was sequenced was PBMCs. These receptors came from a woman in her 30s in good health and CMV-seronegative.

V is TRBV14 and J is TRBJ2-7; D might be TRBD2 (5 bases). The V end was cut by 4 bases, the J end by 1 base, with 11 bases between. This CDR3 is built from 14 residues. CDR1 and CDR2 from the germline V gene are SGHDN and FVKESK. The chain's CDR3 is CASSPQTISYEQYF. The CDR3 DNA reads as TGTGCCAGCAGCCCCCAGACTATATCCTACGAGCAGTACTTC.

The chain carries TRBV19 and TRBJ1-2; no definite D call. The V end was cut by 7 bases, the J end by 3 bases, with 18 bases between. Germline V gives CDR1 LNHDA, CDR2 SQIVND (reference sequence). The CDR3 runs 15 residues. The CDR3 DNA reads TGTGCCAGTAAATTCGTGGTGGAGGGTGACTATGGCTACACCTTC. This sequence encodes CASKFVVEGDYGYTF.